This entry lists 30 T cell receptor beta chains sequenced from one sample in a study of PD-1 blockade in classical Hodgkin lymphoma. Every one of the patients relapsed after autologous stem cell transplantation (brentuximab vedotin exposure was variable). Repertoires were generated with immunoSEQ multiplex PCR, while TCRdb's copy carries only in-frame clones and drops some. This repertoire shows approximately 150,000 clones, nearly 80% found once; its top ten account for approximately 9.6%. The sequenced sample was peripheral blood mononuclear cells (PBMCs), obtained before the second cycle of nivolumab. The receptors originated from a human donor with classical Hodgkin lymphoma.

V is TRBV4-2 and J is TRBJ1-2; 8 bases are shared with TRBD1. Unmatched junction bases numbered 10, after V lost 0 bases and J lost 4 bases. Looked up from germline, CDR1 is LGHNA and CDR2 is YNFKEQ. This CDR3 has 17 residues. CDR3 sequence reads: CASSQDGGSGGVYGYTF. CDR3 DNA: TGTGCCAGCAGCCAAGATGGAGGGTCAGGGGGCGTCTATGGCTACACCTTC.

The rearrangement links TRBV7-6 to TRBJ1-4; no clear D gene. V lost 1 base to trimming and J lost 6 bases, with 15 bases between them. The CDR3 extends over 16 amino acids. Per the germline V gene, CDR1 is SGHVS and CDR2 is FNYEAQ. This chain's CDR3 is CASSLGTAETYEKLFF. Written as DNA, the CDR3 is TGTGCCAGCAGCTTAGGTACAGCCGAAACCTATGAAAAACTGTTTTTT.

The genes are TRBV28 and TRBJ2-3; tentative D call: TRBD1 (6 bases). Trimming cost V 1 base and J 5 bases, with 13 bases left between them. From germline, CDR1 is MDHEN and CDR2 SYDVKM. The CDR3 loop spans 15 amino acids. The CDR3 DNA is TGTGCCAGCAGTTTATCAGGGGTCTTAAGAGATACGCAGTATTTT. Protein sequence: CASSLSGVLRDTQYF.

This clone has only a few counts. Different DNA sequences within this sample yield the same CDR3. The genes are TRBV9 and TRBJ2-2; D is unclear. CDR1 is SGDLS, CDR2 YYNGEE, per germline. The CDR3 covers 12 residues. V lost 0 bases to trimming and J lost 7 bases, with 4 bases between them. CDR3 residues: CASSVAGGELFF. The CDR3 DNA follows: TGTGCCAGCAGCGTAGCGGGCGGGGAGCTGTTTTTT.

The V gene is TRBV6-5, the J gene TRBJ1-2; 7 bases fit TRBD1. In germline, CDR1 is MNHEY, CDR2 SVGAGI. CDR3 length equals 14 residues. Trimming took 0 bases from V and 4 from J; bases not matched to a gene: 2. The CDR3 DNA reads TGTGCCAGCAGTTACTCATGGGACAGCTATGGCTACACCTTC. Translated, it gives CASSYSWDSYGYTF.

V gene TRBV2 combines with J gene TRBJ1-1, with TRBD1 matching over 7 bases. CDR1 and CDR2 from the germline V gene are SNHLY and FYNNEI. This CDR3 is built from 13 residues. V was clipped by 4 bases and J by 7 bases; unmatched bases: 6. CDR3 sequence (DNA): TGTGCCAGCAGTGCTGAGGGACAGATTGAAGCTTTCTTT. Its translation: CASSAEGQIEAFF.

As DNA, the CDR3 is TGTGCCAGCAGCTTGGGCCTGGTCCGGAATAATTCACCCCTCCACTTT. Translated, it gives CASSLGLVRNNSPLHF. The chain is built from TRBV5-6 and TRBJ1-6; the D is unclear. With 0 bases removed from V and 5 bases from J, the gap between germline ends came to 12 bases. CDR3 length: 16 residues. Germline CDR1 and CDR2: SGHDT and YYEEEE.

The gene calls are TRBV2 and TRBJ2-2, with D maybe TRBD2 (6 bases). This CDR3 has 13 amino acids. CDR1 is SNHLY and CDR2 is FYNNEI in the germline V gene. V was clipped by 4 bases and J by 5 bases, with 8 bases between them. The CDR3 sequence: CASSVGGTGELFF. In DNA form, the CDR3 reads TGTGCCAGCAGTGTCGGGGGAACCGGGGAGCTGTTTTTT.

The chain has TRBV5-4 and TRBJ2-7, with TRBD2 as a possible D gene (5 bases). The germline V gene encodes CDR1 SGHNT and CDR2 YYREEE (reference sequence). CDR3 length: 14 amino acids. V was shortened by 3 bases and J by 3 bases, with 13 bases between the two germline ends. The CDR3: CASSSRTGNYEQYF. In DNA, the CDR3 is TGTGCCAGCAGCTCCCGGACGGGGAACTACGAGCAGTACTTC.

This clone was seen once. CDR3 amino acids: CASRPQGGNTGELFF. The CDR3, as DNA: TGTGCCAGCAGACCTCAGGGCGGGAACACCGGGGAGCTGTTTTTT. This rearrangement joins TRBV28 to TRBJ2-2; possibly TRBD1 for D (5 bases). V lost 6 bases to trimming and J lost 1 base, with 12 bases between them. The CDR3 runs to 15 residues. Germline lookup yields CDR1 MDHEN and CDR2 SYDVKM. Looking up the rest from reference TRBV28 and TRBJ2-2 gives the full variable domain: DVKVTQSSRYLVKRTGEKVFLECVQDMDHENMFWYRQDPGLGLRLIYFSYDVKMKEKGDIPEGYSVSREKKERFSLILESASTNQTSMYLCASRPQGGNTGELFFGEGSRLTVL.

This clone was seen a single time. The chain combines TRBV5-1 with TRBJ2-7, with D tentatively TRBD1 (5 bases). The CDR3 length is 13 residues. The V gene's germline CDR1 is SGHRS and CDR2 YFSETQ. Trimming cost V 0 bases and J 4 bases, with 8 bases left between them. This CDR3 reads CASSLVTEYEQYF. DNA for the CDR3: TGCGCCAGCAGCTTGGTGACAGAATACGAGCAGTACTTC.

The rearrangement uses TRBV7-3 and TRBJ2-3; a possible D gene is TRBD1 (5 bases). The CDR3 sequence is 16 residues long. Germline V gives CDR1 SGHTA, CDR2 FQGTGA. Deletions cut 4 bases from V and 0 bases from J, with 14 bases between. In nucleotides, the CDR3 is TGTGCCAGCAGCTGGTCCTGGACACCAAGCACAGATACGCAGTATTTT. As protein: CASSWSWTPSTDTQYF.

In this sample, this clone turned up once. The CDR3 DNA reads TGTGCCAGTAGGAGGGACTTCGACTACGAAAAACTGTTTTTT. This sequence encodes CASRRDFDYEKLFF. The chain links TRBV19 to TRBJ1-4; a weak D match, TRBD1 (5 bases). Between the trimmed V and J ends, which lost 6 bases and 8 bases, there was a span of 16 bases. The CDR3 length is 14 residues. Germline V gene lookup returns CDR1 LNHDA and CDR2 SQIVND (reference sequence).

This rearrangement joins TRBV19 to TRBJ1-1, with 7 bases lining up with TRBD1. The CDR3 length is 15 residues. CDR1 and CDR2 from the germline V gene are LNHDA and SQIVND (reference sequence). With 5 bases clipped from V and 0 bases from J, the junction kept 6 bases outside the gene matches. The CDR3: CASSFRDSLNTEAFF. In DNA, the CDR3 is TGTGCCAGTAGTTTCCGGGACAGCTTGAACACTGAAGCTTTCTTT.

The chain couples TRBV10-1 to TRBJ2-7; the D call may be TRBD1 or TRBD2 (7 bases each). The CDR3 spans 12 residues. Germline assignment: CDR1 WNHNN and CDR2 SYGVQD (reference sequence). The CDR3 loop is CQPGGQTYEQYF. The CDR3 DNA reads TGCCAGCCGGGGGGACAGACCTACGAGCAGTACTTC.

This clone appeared a few times. A read error may account for a junction end that differs from germline. The genes are TRBV5-1 and TRBJ2-1; 7 nucleotides agree with TRBD2. The germline V gene encodes CDR1 SGHRS and CDR2 YFSETQ. This CDR3 comprises 11 residues. As DNA, the CDR3 is TGCGCCAGCAGCTTCGGACTAGAAGCAATCTTC. This translates into CASSFGLEAIF. Full variable domain (remainder filled in from reference TRBV5-1 and TRBJ2-1): KAGVTQTPRYLIKTRGQQVTLSCSPISGHRSVSWYQQTPGQGLQFLFEYFSETQRNKGNFPGRFSGRQFSNSRSEMNVSTLELGDSALYLCASSFGLEAIFGPGTRLTVL.

The chain joins TRBV6-1 to TRBJ1-4, with 7 bases that match TRBD1. Germline CDR1 and CDR2: MNHNS and SASEGT. V lost 7 bases to trimming and J lost 0 bases; unmatched junction nucleotides: 5. The CDR3 loop spans 15 amino acids. CDR3 protein: CASTSQGATNEKLFF. CDR3 in DNA: TGTGCCAGCACCTCGCAGGGGGCAACTAATGAAAAACTGTTTTTT.

This clone was seen once. The chain has TRBV29-1 and TRBJ2-1; unclear D gene. V was clipped by 3 bases and J by 9 bases, with 12 bases between them. The CDR3 length is 12 residues. Germline V gene lookup returns CDR1 SQVTM and CDR2 ANQGSEA. The CDR3 loop is CSVDLLGLEQFF. DNA of the CDR3: TGCAGCGTTGACCTTCTGGGCCTTGAGCAGTTCTTC.

This chain links TRBV2 with TRBJ2-1; D not resolved. The CDR3 has 15 residues. CDR1 is SNHLY and CDR2 is FYNNEI in the germline V gene. Trimming cost V 3 bases and J 6 bases, with 15 bases left between them. DNA for the CDR3: TGTGCCAGCAGTGAGTTGGGTAGTGCGGTCAATGAGCAGTTCTTC. It codes for CASSELGSAVNEQFF.

This CDR3 reads CASSPQGPQEAFF. In nucleotides, the CDR3 is TGTGCCAGCAGCCCCCAGGGACCGCAAGAAGCTTTCTTT. The chain has TRBV7-3 and TRBJ1-1; the D gene is possibly TRBD1 (5 bases). Germline lookup yields CDR1 SGHTA and CDR2 FQGTGA. The V and J ends lost 5 bases and 8 bases respectively, with 15 bases between them. The CDR3 extends over 13 amino acids.

The chain recombines TRBV6-1 with TRBJ1-2, with a tentative D call TRBD1 (6 bases). Germline assignment: CDR1 MNHNS and CDR2 SASEGT. Trimming pared 6 bases from V and 8 bases from J, leaving 16 bases between. The CDR3 covers 13 residues. CDR3 sequence reads: CASRPRGWEGYTF. CDR3 nucleotide sequence: TGTGCCAGCAGGCCTAGGGGGTGGGAGGGCTACACCTTC.

V gene TRBV11-2 combines with J gene TRBJ2-7, with D possibly being TRBD1 (6 bases). Germline CDR1 SGHAT, CDR2 FQNNGV. CDR3 size: 15 residues. Trimming pared 1 base from V and 5 bases from J, leaving 15 bases between. The DNA of the CDR3 is TGTGCCAGCAGCTTAGGAGCATGGACAGCGGACGAGCAGTACTTC. Translated: CASSLGAWTADEQYF.

The chain has TRBV10-3 and TRBJ1-4, with 9 bases fitting TRBD1. The trim removed 6 bases at V and 2 bases at J, leaving 7 bases unmatched. CDR1 is ENHRY, CDR2 SYGVKD, per germline. The CDR3 length is 16 residues. The CDR3 spells CAISAGTGSTNEKLFF. In DNA, the CDR3 is TGTGCCATCAGCGCCGGGACAGGGAGTACTAATGAAAAACTGTTTTTT.

This chain links TRBV6-5 with TRBJ2-2; the match to TRBD1 covers 8 bases. Unmatched junction bases numbered 11, after V lost 10 bases and J lost 4 bases. The germline V gene has CDR1 MNHEY and CDR2 SVGAGI. This CDR3 spans 15 amino acids. The CDR3 region is CAIRSGTGGTGELFF. CDR3 DNA: TGTGCCATCAGGTCCGGGACAGGCGGCACCGGGGAGCTGTTTTTT.

DNA for the CDR3: TGTGCCAGCAGCCTCTCCGGGACTAGAACTAATGAGCAGTTCTTC. Translating it yields CASSLSGTRTNEQFF. The rearrangement links TRBV7-3 to TRBJ2-1; 8 bases agree with TRBD2. Losses at the gene ends were 5 bases for V and 7 bases for J; bases not matched to a gene: 10. CDR1 SGHTA and CDR2 FQGTGA come from the germline V gene. The CDR3 contains 15 residues.

This clone was detected only once. The genes are TRBV9 and TRBJ2-3; the D is unclear. Germline V gives CDR1 SGDLS, CDR2 YYNGEE. The CDR3 has 14 residues. With 1 base removed from V and 0 bases from J, the gap between germline ends came to 6 bases. CDR3 in DNA: TGTGCCAGCAGCGTACGGTCAAGCACAGATACGCAGTATTTT. Translating it yields CASSVRSSTDTQYF.

The chain has TRBV7-2 and TRBJ2-7; unclear D gene. Germline assignment: CDR1 SGHTA and CDR2 FQGNSA. This CDR3 spans 14 amino acids. Trimming cost V 5 bases and J 2 bases, with 13 bases left between them. This CDR3 is CASSATTIPYEQYF. The DNA of the CDR3 is TGTGCCAGCAGCGCCACAACAATACCCTACGAGCAGTACTTC.

J is TRBJ2-5 and V is TRBV7-9, with 9 bases identical to TRBD2. V was pared by 3 bases and J by 1 base, with 6 bases of the junction left unmatched. The CDR3 covers 16 residues. CDR1 is SEHNR and CDR2 is FQNEAQ in the germline V gene (reference sequence). In DNA form, the CDR3 reads TGTGCCAGCAGCTTGTTACTAGCGGGCTCCCAAGAGACCCAGTACTTC. This gives the protein CASSLLLAGSQETQYF.

The rearrangement links TRBV6-5 to TRBJ1-2; possible D gene TRBD1, 5 bases. This CDR3 has 15 residues. V was trimmed by 2 bases and J by 5 bases, leaving 15 bases between them. Germline V CDR1 and CDR2: MNHEY, SVGAGI. CDR3 in amino acids: CASSYTETAVYGYTF. Written as DNA, the CDR3 is TGTGCCAGCAGTTACACCGAGACAGCCGTTTATGGCTACACCTTC.

This sequence joins TRBV11-3 and TRBJ2-7; D is undetermined. Deletions cut 1 base from V and 0 bases from J, with 10 bases between. Looked up from germline, CDR1 is SGHNT and CDR2 is YENEEA. This CDR3 is built from 15 residues. The chain's CDR3 is CASSLGADRSYEQYF. CDR3 in DNA: TGTGCCAGCAGCTTAGGGGCCGACCGCTCCTACGAGCAGTACTTC.